Listed below are T cell receptor beta chains from one sample, sequenced in a study of OX40 agonist ivuxolimab in advanced cancers. Produced via immunoSEQ multiplex PCR; TCRdb's table is partial and in-frame only. The sample shows roughly 50,000 clones, approximately 89% of them seen only once. The source material was CD4+ or CD8+ T cells sorted from blood, sampled in a trial of the OX40 agonist ivuxolimab. The receptors shown here come from an adult with an advanced solid tumor such as melanoma, head and neck, liver or kidney cancer. CDR3s include the opening cysteine and the closing phenylalanine or tryptophan. The D gene is left open where the match is weak.

cdr3_length j_call v_call d_call cdr3_aa
19 TRBJ2-1 TRBV7-3 TRBD2 CASSLKGRGGAPPYNEQFF
15 TRBJ2-1 TRBV5-1 . CASSLVVDPYNEQFF
12 TRBJ2-1 TRBV4-1 TRBD1 CASRQGDNEQFF
13 TRBJ2-7 TRBV11-2 . CASSLQTSYEQYF
16 TRBJ2-1 TRBV6-5 . CASSYRPGRAHNEQFF
13 TRBJ1-2 TRBV29-1 . CSVDWGAPYGYTF
13 TRBJ1-1 TRBV4-3 . CASSLRDAREAFF
14 TRBJ1-1 TRBV2 . CASRVGGWGTEAFF
14 TRBJ2-7 TRBV6-5 TRBD2 CASSYSGRTGEQYF
12 TRBJ1-1 TRBV5-6 . CASSLGDTEAFF
15 TRBJ2-2 TRBV7-6 . CASSLALSGTGELFF
16 TRBJ1-5 TRBV6-5 . CASSYSVTGSNQPQHF
17 TRBJ1-2 TRBV28 TRBD1 CASSLPAGTGVNYGYTF
15 TRBJ1-5 TRBV19 . CASLTGFEANQPQHF
15 TRBJ2-3 TRBV27 . CASGFRDNRPDTQYF
15 TRBJ2-3 TRBV6-6 TRBD1 CASSWTGEGTDTQYF
15 TRBJ1-1 TRBV2 . CASSETRGAQTEAFF
15 TRBJ1-1 TRBV27 . CASSPNGGPNTEAFF
12 TRBJ2-6 TRBV6-5 . CASSYDSRVLTF
14 TRBJ1-5 TRBV7-9 . CASSLGQVDQPQHF
15 TRBJ2-7 TRBV4-1 . CASSQVPGPPYEQYF
14 TRBJ2-2 TRBV14 . CASSQDANTGELFF
15 TRBJ1-2 TRBV6-8 . CASSTPERGGAGYTF
13 TRBJ2-1 TRBV9 . CASTSGTTVEQFF
15 TRBJ2-7 TRBV28 TRBD1 CASNTLWDSSYEQYF
15 TRBJ2-5 TRBV30 TRBD2 CAWIKRGRTRETQYF
16 TRBJ2-5 TRBV7-3 TRBD2 CASSPLAGGDQETQYF
15 TRBJ2-5 TRBV5-1 . CAWQAPIGRGETQYF
15 TRBJ2-5 TRBV15 . CATSRRLRDGETQYF
17 TRBJ2-5 TRBV7-9 . CASSHQGRPLWEETQYF
13 TRBJ2-1 TRBV19 TRBD2 CASSTSGADEQFF
15 TRBJ2-1 TRBV19 . CASSIYRAAYNEQFF
16 TRBJ2-1 TRBV28 . CASSAWASRSLNEQFF
15 TRBJ2-1 TRBV9 TRBD1 CASSETGGGNNEQFF
14 TRBJ1-2 TRBV2 . CASREPREDYGYTF
15 TRBJ1-6 TRBV28 TRBD1 CASSLSGTGRTPLHF
14 TRBJ1-4 TRBV5-8 TRBD1 CASSSGTENEKLFF
14 TRBJ1-2 TRBV5-1 . CASSLWAPTDGYTF
14 TRBJ2-1 TRBV13 TRBD2 CASSGLAGRNEQFF
11 TRBJ1-3 TRBV20-1 . CSAGDGNTIYF
13 TRBJ1-1 TRBV6-5 TRBD1 CASSETGGLEAFF
11 TRBJ2-4 TRBV27 TRBD1 CASISGGIQYF
12 TRBJ2-3 TRBV27 . CASSPGADTQYF
15 TRBJ1-1 TRBV27 . CASRIQGWSNTEAFF
16 TRBJ1-3 TRBV9 TRBD1 CASSDAGTGDGNTIYF
16 TRBJ1-5 TRBV18 . CASSPPSQGVNQPQHF
13 TRBJ2-1 TRBV7-9 . CASRVPSYNEQFF
16 TRBJ2-1 TRBV13 . CASSARDGSSYNEQFF
15 TRBJ2-7 TRBV10-1 TRBD2 CASDRLAGGSYEQYF
16 TRBJ2-3 TRBV7-9 TRBD1 CASSSARQGRTDTQYF